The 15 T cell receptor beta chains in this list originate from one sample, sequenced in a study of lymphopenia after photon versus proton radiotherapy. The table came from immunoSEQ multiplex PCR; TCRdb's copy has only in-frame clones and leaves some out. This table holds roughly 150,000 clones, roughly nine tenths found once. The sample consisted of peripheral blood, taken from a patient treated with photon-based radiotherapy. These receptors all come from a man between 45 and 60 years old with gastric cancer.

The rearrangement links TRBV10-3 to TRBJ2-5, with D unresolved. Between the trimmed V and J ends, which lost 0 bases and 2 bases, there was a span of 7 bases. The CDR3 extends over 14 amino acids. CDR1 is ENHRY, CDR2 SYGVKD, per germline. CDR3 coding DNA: TGTGCCATCAGTGAGTCTCTGAGACAAGAGACCCAGTACTTC. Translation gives CAISESLRQETQYF.

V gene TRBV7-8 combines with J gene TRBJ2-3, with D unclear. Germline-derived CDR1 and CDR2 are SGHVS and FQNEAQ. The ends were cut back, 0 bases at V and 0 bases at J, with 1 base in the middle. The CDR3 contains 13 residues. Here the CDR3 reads CASSLASTDTQYF. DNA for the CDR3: TGTGCCAGCAGCTTAGCTAGCACAGATACGCAGTATTTT. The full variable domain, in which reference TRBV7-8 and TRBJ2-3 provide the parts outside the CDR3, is GAGVSQSPRYKVAKRGQDVALRCDPISGHVSLFWYQQALGQGPEFLTYFQNEAQLDKSGLPSDRFFAERPEGSVSTLKIQRTQQEDSAVYLCASSLASTDTQYFGPGTRLTVL.

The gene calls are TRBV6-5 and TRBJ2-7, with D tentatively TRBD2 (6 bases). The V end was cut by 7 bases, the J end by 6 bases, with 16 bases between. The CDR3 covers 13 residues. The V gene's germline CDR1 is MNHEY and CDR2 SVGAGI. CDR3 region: CASNRPGGGEQYF. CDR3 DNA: TGTGCCAGCAATCGACCCGGGGGTGGCGAGCAGTACTTC.

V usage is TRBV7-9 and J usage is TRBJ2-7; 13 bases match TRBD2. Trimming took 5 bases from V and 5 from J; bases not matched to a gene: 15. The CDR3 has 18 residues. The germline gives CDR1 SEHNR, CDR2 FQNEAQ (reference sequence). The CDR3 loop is CASSDRNPGLAGTHEQYF. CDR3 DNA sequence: TGTGCCAGCAGCGACCGAAACCCGGGACTAGCGGGAACCCACGAGCAGTACTTC.

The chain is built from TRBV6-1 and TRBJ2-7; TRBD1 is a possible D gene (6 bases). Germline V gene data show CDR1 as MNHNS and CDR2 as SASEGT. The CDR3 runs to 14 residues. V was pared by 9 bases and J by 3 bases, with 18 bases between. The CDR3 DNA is TGTGCCAGTATATTTGGACAGTTGAACTACGAGCAGTACTTC. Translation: CASIFGQLNYEQYF.

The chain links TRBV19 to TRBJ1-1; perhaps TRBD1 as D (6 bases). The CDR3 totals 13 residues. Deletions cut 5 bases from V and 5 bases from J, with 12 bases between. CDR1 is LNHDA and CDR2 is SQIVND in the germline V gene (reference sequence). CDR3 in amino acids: CASSRGRGTEAFF. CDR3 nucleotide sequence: TGTGCCAGTAGTCGGGGGCGAGGAACTGAAGCTTTCTTT.

This CDR3 reads CASSLQGTEAFF. Here the CDR3 DNA reads TGCGCCAGCAGCTTACAGGGGACTGAAGCTTTCTTT. The chain links TRBV5-1 to TRBJ1-1, with TRBD1 matching 7 bases. Germline CDR1 is SGHRS and CDR2 is YFSETQ. Trimming took 2 bases from V and 5 from J; bases not matched to a gene: 0. The CDR3 runs 12 residues.

The DNA of the CDR3 is TGTGCCAGCAGTTTACCAGGCCACGGGGAGCTGTTTTTT. This codes for CASSLPGHGELFF. The chain uses TRBV27 and TRBJ2-2; no definite D call. Per the germline V gene, CDR1 is MNHEY and CDR2 is SMNVEV (reference sequence). Deletions cut 2 bases from V and 7 bases from J, with 8 bases between. This CDR3 has 13 residues.

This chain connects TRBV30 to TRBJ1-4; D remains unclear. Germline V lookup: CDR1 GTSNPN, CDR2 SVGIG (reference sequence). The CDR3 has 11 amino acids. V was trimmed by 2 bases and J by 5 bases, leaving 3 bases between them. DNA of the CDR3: TGTGCCTGGAGTAGGAATGAAAAACTGTTTTTT. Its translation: CAWSRNEKLFF.

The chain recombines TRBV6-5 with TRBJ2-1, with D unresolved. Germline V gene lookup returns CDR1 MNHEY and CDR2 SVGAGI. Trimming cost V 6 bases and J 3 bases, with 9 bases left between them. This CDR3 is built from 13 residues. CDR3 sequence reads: CASRLPDYNEQFF. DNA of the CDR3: TGTGCCAGCAGATTACCCGACTACAATGAGCAGTTCTTC.

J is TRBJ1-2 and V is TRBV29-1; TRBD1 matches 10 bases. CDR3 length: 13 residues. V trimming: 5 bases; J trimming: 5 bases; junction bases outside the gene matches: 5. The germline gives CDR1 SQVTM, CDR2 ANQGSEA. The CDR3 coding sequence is TGCAGCGTTACTCCGGGACAGGGGTATGGCTACACCTTC. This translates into CSVTPGQGYGYTF. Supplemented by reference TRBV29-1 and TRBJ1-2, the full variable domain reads SAVISQKPSRDICQRGTSLTIQCQVDSQVTMMFWYRQQPGQSLTLIATANQGSEATYESGFVIDKFPISRPNLTFSTLTVSNMSPEDSSIYLCSVTPGQGYGYTFGSGTRLTVV.

CDR3 sequence reads: CASSRPGLADHYNEQFF. As DNA, the CDR3 is TGTGCCAGCAGTCGACCGGGACTAGCGGATCACTACAATGAGCAGTTCTTC. This rearrangement joins TRBV14 to TRBJ2-1; 11 positions agree with TRBD2. The length of the CDR3 is 17 residues. After removal of 6 bases from V and 3 bases from J, the junction contained 10 bases not matched to a gene. Germline V gene sequence: CDR1 SGHDN, CDR2 FVKESK.

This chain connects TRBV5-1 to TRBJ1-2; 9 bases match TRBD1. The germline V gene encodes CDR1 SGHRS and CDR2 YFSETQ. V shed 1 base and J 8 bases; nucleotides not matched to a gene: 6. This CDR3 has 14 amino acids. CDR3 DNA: TGCGCCAGCAGCTTGAGGGGGACAGGGTTCGGCTACACCTTC. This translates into CASSLRGTGFGYTF.

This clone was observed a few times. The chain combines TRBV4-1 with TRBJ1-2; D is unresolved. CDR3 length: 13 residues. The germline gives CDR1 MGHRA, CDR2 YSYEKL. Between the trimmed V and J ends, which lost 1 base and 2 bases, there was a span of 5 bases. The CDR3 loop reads CASSQGWNYGYTF. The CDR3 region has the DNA TGCGCCAGCAGCCAAGGGTGGAACTATGGCTACACCTTC.

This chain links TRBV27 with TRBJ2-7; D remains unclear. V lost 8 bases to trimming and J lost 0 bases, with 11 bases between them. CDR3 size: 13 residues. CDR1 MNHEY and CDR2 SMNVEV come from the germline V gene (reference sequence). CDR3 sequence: CASAEEDSYEQYF. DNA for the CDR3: TGTGCCAGCGCCGAGGAAGACTCCTACGAGCAGTACTTC.